The clone carrying this T cell receptor beta chain was observed a handful of times. The target antigen is unknown. This specimen belongs to a study of T cells after yellow fever vaccination. General study results and limits: Overlap between CD4 and CD8 compartments was detected for a small share of clonotypes. Most clones from primary vaccination resurfaced after the booster (96% CD4, about 91% CD8).

The junction had 11 bases not matched to a gene; V was cut back by 6 bases and J by 0 bases. In germline, CDR1 is ENHRY, CDR2 SYGVKD. This CDR3 has 18 residues. UMIs and a universal primer site were added when TCR cDNA was made by 5'RACE template switching. TCRdb recomputed calls from the 5' RACE reads with MiXCR, one row per CDR3 protein. The sample lists hundreds of thousands of distinct CDR3 sequences, 21% occurring once. J is TRBJ1-6 and V is TRBV10-3; 7 bases match TRBD1. The sample in question was PBMCs, obtained more than 20 days after the first yellow fever vaccination. The sequence was collected from a man between 18 and 35 years old who received the YFV17D yellow fever vaccine. The CDR3 nucleotides are TGTGCCATCAGCACCGGGACAGCGAAGAGCTCCTATAATTCACCCCTCCACTTT. Amino acids: CAISTGTAKSSYNSPLHF.